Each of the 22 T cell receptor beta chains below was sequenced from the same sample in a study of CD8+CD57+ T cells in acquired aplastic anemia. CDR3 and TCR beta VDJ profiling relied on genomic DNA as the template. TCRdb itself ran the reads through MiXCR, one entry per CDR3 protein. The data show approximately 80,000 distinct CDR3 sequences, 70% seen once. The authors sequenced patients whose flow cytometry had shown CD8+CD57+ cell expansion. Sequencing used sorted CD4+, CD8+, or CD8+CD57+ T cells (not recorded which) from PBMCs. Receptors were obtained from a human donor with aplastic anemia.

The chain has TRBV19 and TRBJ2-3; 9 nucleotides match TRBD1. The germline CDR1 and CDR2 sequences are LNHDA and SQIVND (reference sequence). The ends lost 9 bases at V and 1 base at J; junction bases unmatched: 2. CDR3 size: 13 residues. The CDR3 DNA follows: TGTGCCAGCGGGGACAGGGGCACAGATACGCAGTATTTT. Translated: CASGDRGTDTQYF.

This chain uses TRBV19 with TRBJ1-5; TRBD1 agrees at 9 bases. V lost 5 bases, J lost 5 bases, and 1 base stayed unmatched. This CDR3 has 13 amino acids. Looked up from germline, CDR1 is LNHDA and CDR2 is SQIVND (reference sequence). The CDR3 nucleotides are TGTGCCAGTAGTGGGACAGGGTATCAGCCCCAGCATTTT. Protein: CASSGTGYQPQHF.

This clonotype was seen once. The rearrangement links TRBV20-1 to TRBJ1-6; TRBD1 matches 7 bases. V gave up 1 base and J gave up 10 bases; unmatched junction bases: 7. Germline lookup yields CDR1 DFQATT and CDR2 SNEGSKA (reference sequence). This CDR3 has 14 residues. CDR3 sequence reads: CSARGQGFRSPLHF. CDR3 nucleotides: TGCAGTGCTAGAGGACAGGGCTTTAGGTCACCCCTCCACTTT.

The CDR3 coding sequence is TGTGCCAGCACCTTTTTAGGATCTGGGGCCAACGTCCTGACTTTC. Protein: CASTFLGSGANVLTF. This chain uses TRBV2 with TRBJ2-6; D call uncertain. This CDR3 contains 15 residues. V dropped 7 bases and J dropped 1 base, with 11 bases sitting between them. CDR1 and CDR2 from the germline V gene are SNHLY and FYNNEI.

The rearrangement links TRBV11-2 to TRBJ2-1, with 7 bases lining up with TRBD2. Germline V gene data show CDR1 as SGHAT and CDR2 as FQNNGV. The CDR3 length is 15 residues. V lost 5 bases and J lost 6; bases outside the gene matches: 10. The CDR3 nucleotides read TGTGCCAGCAGCCTGGGCGGGAGTCGATCCAATGAGCAGTTCTTC. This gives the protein CASSLGGSRSNEQFF.

In DNA, the CDR3 is TGTGCCAGCAGCCAAGGGCCGAACACTGAAGCTTTCTTT. This gives the protein CASSQGPNTEAFF. The chain uses TRBV3-1 and TRBJ1-1; no firm D call. V was shortened by 1 base and J by 1 base, with 4 bases between the two germline ends. Germline V gene data show CDR1 as LGHDT and CDR2 as YNNKEL (reference sequence). This CDR3 spans 13 amino acids.

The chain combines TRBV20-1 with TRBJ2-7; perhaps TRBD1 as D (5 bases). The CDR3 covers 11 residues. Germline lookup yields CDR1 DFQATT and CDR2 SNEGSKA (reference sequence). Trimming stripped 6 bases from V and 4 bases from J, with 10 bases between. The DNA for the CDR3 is TGCAGTGCCTATGACAGATACGAGCAGTACTTC. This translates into CSAYDRYEQYF.

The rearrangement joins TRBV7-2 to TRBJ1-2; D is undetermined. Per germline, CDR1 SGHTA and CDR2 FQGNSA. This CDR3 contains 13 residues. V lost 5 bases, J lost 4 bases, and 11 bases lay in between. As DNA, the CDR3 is TGTGCCAGCAGCCGGTCTGGAGGCTATGGCTACACCTTC. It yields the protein CASSRSGGYGYTF.

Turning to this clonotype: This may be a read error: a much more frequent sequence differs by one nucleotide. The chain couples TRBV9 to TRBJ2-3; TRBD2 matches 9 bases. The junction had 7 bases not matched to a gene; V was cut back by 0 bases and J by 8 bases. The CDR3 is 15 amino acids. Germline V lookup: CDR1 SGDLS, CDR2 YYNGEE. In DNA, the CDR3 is TGTGCCAGCAGCGTAGTGGCGGGGGGGCCAGGTACGCAGTATTTT. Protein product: CASSVVAGGPGTQYF.

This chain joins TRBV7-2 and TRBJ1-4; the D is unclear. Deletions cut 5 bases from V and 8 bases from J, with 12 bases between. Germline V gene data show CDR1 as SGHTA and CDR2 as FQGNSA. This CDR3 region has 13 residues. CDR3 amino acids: CASSRTGPEKLFF. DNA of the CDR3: TGTGCCAGCAGCCGAACCGGGCCAGAAAAACTGTTTTTT.

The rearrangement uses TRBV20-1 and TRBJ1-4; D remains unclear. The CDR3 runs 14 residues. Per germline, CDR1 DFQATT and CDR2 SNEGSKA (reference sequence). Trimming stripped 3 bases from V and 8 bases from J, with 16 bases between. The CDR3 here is CSARSSLREEKLFF. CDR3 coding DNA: TGCAGTGCTAGGAGTTCGCTTCGTGAAGAAAAACTGTTTTTT.

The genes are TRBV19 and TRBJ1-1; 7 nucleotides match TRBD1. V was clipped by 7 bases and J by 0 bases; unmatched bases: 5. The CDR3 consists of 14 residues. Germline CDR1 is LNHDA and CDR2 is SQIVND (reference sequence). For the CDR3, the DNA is TGTGCCAGTACCGAGACAGGGCTGAACACTGAAGCTTTCTTT. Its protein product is CASTETGLNTEAFF. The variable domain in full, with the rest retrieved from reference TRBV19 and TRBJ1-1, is DGGITQSPKYLFRKEGQNVTLSCEQNLNHDAMYWYRQDPGQGLRLIYYSQIVNDFQKGDIAEGYSVSREKKESFPLTVTSAQKNPTAFYLCASTETGLNTEAFFGQGTRLTVV.

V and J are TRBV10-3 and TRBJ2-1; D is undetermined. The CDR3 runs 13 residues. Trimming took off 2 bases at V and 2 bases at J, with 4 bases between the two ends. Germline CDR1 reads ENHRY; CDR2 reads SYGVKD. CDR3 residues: CAISELTYNEQFF. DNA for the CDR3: TGTGCCATCAGTGAGCTTACCTACAATGAGCAGTTCTTC.

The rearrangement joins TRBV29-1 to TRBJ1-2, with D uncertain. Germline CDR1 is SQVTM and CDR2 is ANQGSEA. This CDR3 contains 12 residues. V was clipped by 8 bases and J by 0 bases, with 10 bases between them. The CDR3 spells CSSGSANYGYTF. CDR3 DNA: TGCAGCTCCGGGTCGGCTAACTATGGCTACACCTTC. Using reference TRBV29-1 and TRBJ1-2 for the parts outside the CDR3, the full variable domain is SAVISQKPSRDICQRGTSLTIQCQVDSQVTMMFWYRQQPGQSLTLIATANQGSEATYESGFVIDKFPISRPNLTFSTLTVSNMSPEDSSIYLCSSGSANYGYTFGSGTRLTVV.

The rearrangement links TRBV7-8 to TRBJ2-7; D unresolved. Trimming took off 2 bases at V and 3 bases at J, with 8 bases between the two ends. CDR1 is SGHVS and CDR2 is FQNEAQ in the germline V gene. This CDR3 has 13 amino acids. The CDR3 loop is CASSLFEYYEQYF. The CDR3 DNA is TGTGCCAGCAGCTTATTCGAGTACTACGAGCAGTACTTC.

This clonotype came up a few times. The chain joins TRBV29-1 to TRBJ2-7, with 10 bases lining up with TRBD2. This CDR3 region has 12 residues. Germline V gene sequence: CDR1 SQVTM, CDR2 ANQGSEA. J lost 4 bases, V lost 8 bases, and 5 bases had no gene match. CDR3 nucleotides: TGCAGCACTTATAGCGGGAGGTACGAGCAGTACTTC. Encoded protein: CSTYSGRYEQYF.

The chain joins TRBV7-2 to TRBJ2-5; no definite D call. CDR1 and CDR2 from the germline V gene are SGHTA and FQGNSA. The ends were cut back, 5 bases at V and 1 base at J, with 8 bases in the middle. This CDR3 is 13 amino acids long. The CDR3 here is CASSAPPQETQYF. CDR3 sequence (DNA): TGTGCCAGCAGCGCCCCCCCCCAAGAGACCCAGTACTTC.

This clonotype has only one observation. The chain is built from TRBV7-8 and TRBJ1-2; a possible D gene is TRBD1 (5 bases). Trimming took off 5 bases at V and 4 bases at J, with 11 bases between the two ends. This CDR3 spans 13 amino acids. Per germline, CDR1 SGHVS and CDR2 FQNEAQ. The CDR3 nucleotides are TGTGCCAGCAGCCCTTGGGACCTCTATGGCTACACCTTC. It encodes CASSPWDLYGYTF.

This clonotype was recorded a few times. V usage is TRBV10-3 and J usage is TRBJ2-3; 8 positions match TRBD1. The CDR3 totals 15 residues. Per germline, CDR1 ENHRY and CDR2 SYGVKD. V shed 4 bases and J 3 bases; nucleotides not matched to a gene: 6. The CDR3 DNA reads TGTGCCATCAGTGGAGGTCAGGGGGCGACAGATACGCAGTATTTT. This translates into CAISGGQGATDTQYF.

The CDR3 here is CATSDLIQGGETQYF. DNA for the CDR3: TGTGCCACCAGTGATTTGATACAGGGTGGGGAGACCCAGTACTTC. V gene TRBV24-1 combines with J gene TRBJ2-5; maybe TRBD1 (6 bases). V shed 0 bases and J shed 5 bases, with 12 bases lying between them. Per germline, CDR1 KGHDR and CDR2 SFDVKD. The CDR3 length is 15 residues.

In nucleotides, the CDR3 is TGCAGTGCTAGAGATCAGCGGGCGACCATAGAGCAGTTCTTC. Encoded protein: CSARDQRATIEQFF. The chain combines TRBV20-1 with TRBJ2-1; D possibly corresponds to TRBD2 (6 bases). This CDR3 is 14 amino acids long. Germline values: CDR1 DFQATT, CDR2 SNEGSKA (reference sequence). Between the trimmed V and J ends, which lost 0 bases and 10 bases, there was a span of 16 bases.

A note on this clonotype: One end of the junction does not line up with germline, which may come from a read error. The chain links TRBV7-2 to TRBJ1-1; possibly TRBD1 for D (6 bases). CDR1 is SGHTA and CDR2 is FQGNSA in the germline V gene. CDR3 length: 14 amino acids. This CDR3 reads CASSSGTWGTEAFF. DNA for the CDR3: TGTGCCAGCAGCTCCGGGACATGGGGCACTGAAGCCTTCTTT.